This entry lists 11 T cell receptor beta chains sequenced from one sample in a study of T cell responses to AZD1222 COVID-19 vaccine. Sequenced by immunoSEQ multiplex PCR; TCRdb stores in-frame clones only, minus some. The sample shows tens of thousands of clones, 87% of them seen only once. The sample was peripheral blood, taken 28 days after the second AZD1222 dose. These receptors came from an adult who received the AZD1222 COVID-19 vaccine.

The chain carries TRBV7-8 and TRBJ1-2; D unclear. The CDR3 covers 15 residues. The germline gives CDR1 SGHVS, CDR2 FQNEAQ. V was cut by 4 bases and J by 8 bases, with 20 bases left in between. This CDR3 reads CASSSSILLRLGYTF. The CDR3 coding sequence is TGTGCCAGCAGCTCATCCATCTTGCTCCGGTTAGGCTACACCTTC. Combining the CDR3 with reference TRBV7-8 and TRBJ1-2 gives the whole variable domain GAGVSQSPRYKVAKRGQDVALRCDPISGHVSLFWYQQALGQGPEFLTYFQNEAQLDKSGLPSDRFFAERPEGSVSTLKIQRTQQEDSAVYLCASSSSILLRLGYTFGSGTRLTVV.

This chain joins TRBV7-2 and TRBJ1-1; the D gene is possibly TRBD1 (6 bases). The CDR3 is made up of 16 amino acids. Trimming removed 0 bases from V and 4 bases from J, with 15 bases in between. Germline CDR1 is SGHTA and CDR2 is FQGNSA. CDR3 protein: CASSLAGGAGSTEAFF. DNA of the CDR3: TGTGCCAGCAGCTTAGCCGGGGGCGCCGGTAGCACTGAAGCTTTCTTT.

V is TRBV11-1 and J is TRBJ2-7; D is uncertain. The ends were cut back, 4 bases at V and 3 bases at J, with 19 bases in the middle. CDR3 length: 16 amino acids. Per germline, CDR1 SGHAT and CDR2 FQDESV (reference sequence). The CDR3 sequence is CASSSREDFLNYEQYF. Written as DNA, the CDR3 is TGTGCCAGCAGCTCGAGAGAAGATTTCCTTAACTACGAGCAGTACTTC.

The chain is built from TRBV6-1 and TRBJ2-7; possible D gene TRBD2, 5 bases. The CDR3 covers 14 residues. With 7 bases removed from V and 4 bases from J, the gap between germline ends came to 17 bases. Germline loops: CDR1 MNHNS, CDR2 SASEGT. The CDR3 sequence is CASTRGGGYYEQYF. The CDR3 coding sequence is TGTGCCAGCACCCGTGGAGGAGGTTATTACGAGCAGTACTTC.

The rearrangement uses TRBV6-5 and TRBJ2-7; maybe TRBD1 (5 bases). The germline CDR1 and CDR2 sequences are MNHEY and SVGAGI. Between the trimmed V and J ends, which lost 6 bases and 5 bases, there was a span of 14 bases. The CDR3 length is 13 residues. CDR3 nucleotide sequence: TGTGCCAGCAGAAACCAGGGTATCCACGAGCAGTACTTC. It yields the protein CASRNQGIHEQYF.

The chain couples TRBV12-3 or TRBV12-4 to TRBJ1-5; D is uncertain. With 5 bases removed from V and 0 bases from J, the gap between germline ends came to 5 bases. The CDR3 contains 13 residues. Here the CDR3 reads CASSTNSNQPQHF. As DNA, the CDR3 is TGTGCCAGCAGTACTAATAGCAATCAGCCCCAGCATTTT.

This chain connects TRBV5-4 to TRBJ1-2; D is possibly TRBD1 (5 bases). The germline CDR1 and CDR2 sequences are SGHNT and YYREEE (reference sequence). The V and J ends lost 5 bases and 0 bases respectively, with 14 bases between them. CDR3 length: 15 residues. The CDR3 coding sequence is TGTGCCAGCAGGTCAGGGCCCTCAACTAACTATGGCTACACCTTC. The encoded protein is CASRSGPSTNYGYTF.

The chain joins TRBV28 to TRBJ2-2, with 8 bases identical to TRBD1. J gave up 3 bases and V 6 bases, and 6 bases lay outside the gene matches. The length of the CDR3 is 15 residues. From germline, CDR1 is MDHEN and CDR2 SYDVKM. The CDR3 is CASSRQGTYTGELFF. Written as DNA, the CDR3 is TGTGCCAGCAGCCGACAGGGGACATACACCGGGGAGCTGTTTTTT.

CDR3 sequence: CATSRDDSRTDTQYF. Written as DNA, the CDR3 is TGTGCCACCAGCAGGGATGACAGCCGCACAGATACGCAGTATTTT. The chain recombines TRBV15 with TRBJ2-3; tentatively, D is TRBD1 (5 bases). From germline, CDR1 is LNHNV and CDR2 YYDKDF (reference sequence). V was trimmed by 3 bases and J by 1 base, leaving 11 bases between them. CDR3 length equals 15 residues.

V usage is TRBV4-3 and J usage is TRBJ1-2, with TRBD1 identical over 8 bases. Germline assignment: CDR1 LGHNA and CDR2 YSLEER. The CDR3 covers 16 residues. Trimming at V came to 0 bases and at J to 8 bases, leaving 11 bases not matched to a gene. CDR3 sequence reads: CASSQDLEQGVGGYTF. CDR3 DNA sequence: TGCGCCAGCAGCCAAGATCTGGAACAGGGGGTAGGGGGCTACACCTTC.

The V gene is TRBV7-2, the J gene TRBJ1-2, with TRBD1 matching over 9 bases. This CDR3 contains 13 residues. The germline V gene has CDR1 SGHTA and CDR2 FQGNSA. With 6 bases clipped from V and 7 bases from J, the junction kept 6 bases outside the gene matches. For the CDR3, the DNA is TGTGCCAGCAGGGCCGGGACAGGGCTTGGCTACACCTTC. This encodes CASRAGTGLGYTF.